These 7 T cell receptor beta chains came from one sample sequenced in a study of beta chain features in type 1 diabetes. Overall study findings and caveats: All four CD4+ subsets from Type 1 diabetes patients carried moderately but significantly shorter TCRB CDR3s.

The investigators reverse transcribed all of the isolated RNA, so they sequenced expressed TCRB transcripts. The protocol was immunoSEQ multiplex PCR, while the TCRdb copy is restricted to in-frame clones and leaves out a portion. The repertoire holds more than 250,000 clones, with roughly 21% as singletons. What these receptors recognize is not known. The specimen was naive CD4+ T cells from blood. Every receptor here comes from a woman in her thirties or forties with type 1 diabetes.

V is TRBV7-2 and J is TRBJ1-2; 8 nucleotides align to TRBD1. This CDR3 region has 13 residues. Looked up from germline, CDR1 is SGHTA and CDR2 is FQGNSA. J gave up 6 bases and V 7 bases, and 7 bases lay outside the gene matches. The DNA of the CDR3 is TGTGCCAGCAAAACGACAGGGGAGGATGGCTACACCTTC. Its protein is CASKTTGEDGYTF.

In this sample, this clone turned up a few times. The rearrangement links TRBV30 to TRBJ2-2; D is undetermined. V was pared by 5 bases and J by 6 bases, with 13 bases between. Per the germline V gene, CDR1 is GTSNPN and CDR2 is SVGIG (reference sequence). The length of the CDR3 is 13 residues. The CDR3 protein is CAWAPQVPGELFF. CDR3 DNA: TGTGCCTGGGCCCCTCAGGTCCCCGGGGAGCTGTTTTTT.

The V gene is TRBV4-3, the J gene TRBJ2-3; D remains unclear. The CDR3 loop spans 13 amino acids. Germline CDR1 LGHNA, CDR2 YSLEER. The V end was cut by 4 bases, the J end by 4 bases, with 9 bases between. Here the CDR3 DNA reads TGCGCCAGCAGCCGAATTCAGGCAGATACGCAGTATTTT. Its translation: CASSRIQADTQYF.

This chain connects TRBV5-1 to TRBJ2-3; 7 bases are a match to TRBD1. CDR3 length: 13 residues. Germline V gene data show CDR1 as SGHRS and CDR2 as YFSETQ. V lost 7 bases, J lost 5 bases, and 7 bases stayed unmatched. CDR3 nucleotides: TGCGCCAGCTCCGGACAGGTGGAAGATACGCAGTATTTT. This translates into CASSGQVEDTQYF. The full variable domain, completed using reference TRBV5-1 and TRBJ2-3, is KAGVTQTPRYLIKTRGQQVTLSCSPISGHRSVSWYQQTPGQGLQFLFEYFSETQRNKGNFPGRFSGRQFSNSRSEMNVSTLELGDSALYLCASSGQVEDTQYFGPGTRLTVL.

In this sample, this clone turned up a few times. V and J are TRBV29-1 and TRBJ1-5; TRBD1 matches 7 bases. CDR3 size: 15 residues. V lost 6 bases, J lost 2 bases, and 10 bases stayed unmatched. Germline V lookup: CDR1 SQVTM, CDR2 ANQGSEA. The CDR3 nucleotides read TGCAGCGTCCAGATCACGACAGGGCGCAATCAGCCCCAGCATTTT. Translation gives CSVQITTGRNQPQHF.

The rearrangement joins TRBV28 to TRBJ2-3; 8 bases are shared with TRBD2. The CDR3 spans 15 residues. With V trimmed by 3 bases and J by 4 bases, 6 bases remained unmatched. CDR1 is MDHEN, CDR2 SYDVKM, per germline. This chain's CDR3 is CASSFAGGGADTQYF. CDR3 in DNA: TGTGCCAGCAGTTTCGCGGGGGGCGGGGCAGATACGCAGTATTTT.

Written as DNA, the CDR3 is TGCGCCAGCAGCTTGGATCCCGGGGGCTCCTACGAGCAGTACTTC. Protein: CASSLDPGGSYEQYF. This chain joins TRBV5-1 and TRBJ2-7; D is perhaps TRBD2 (6 bases). The V and J ends lost 0 bases and 0 bases respectively, with 10 bases between them. Germline assignment: CDR1 SGHRS and CDR2 YFSETQ. The CDR3 length is 15 residues.